The next 4 T cell receptor beta chains were all read from a single sample in a study of cytomegalovirus exposure and HLA in healthy donors. Some clones are missing from TCRdb's copy, which holds only in-frame ones; the method was immunoSEQ multiplex PCR. The sample yields more than 250,000 clones, roughly 87% seen once. Sequencing was done on a sample of PBMCs. The receptors originated from a woman under 40 in good health and CMV-seronegative.

This clone was detected only once. Written as DNA, the CDR3 is TGTGCCAGCAGCGTAGCAGCTAGCGGGGCCTACGAGCAGTACTTC. Amino acids: CASSVAASGAYEQYF. The chain recombines TRBV9 with TRBJ2-7, with TRBD2 identical over 9 bases. With V trimmed by 0 bases and J by 2 bases, 3 bases remained unmatched. Germline CDR1 and CDR2: SGDLS and YYNGEE. This CDR3 region has 15 residues.

CDR3 in amino acids: CASTYYGDNEKLFF. In DNA, the CDR3 is TGTGCCAGCACCTATTACGGGGATAATGAAAAACTGTTTTTT. The chain recombines TRBV28 with TRBJ1-4; D not resolved. The germline V and J ends were trimmed by 7 bases and 4 bases, with 13 bases remaining between them. This CDR3 has 14 amino acids. Germline V gene lookup returns CDR1 MDHEN and CDR2 SYDVKM.

V and J are TRBV28 and TRBJ2-1, with D uncertain. Trimming shortened V by 5 bases and J by 0 bases, and 8 bases separated the two germline ends. This CDR3 spans 14 amino acids. Germline CDR1 reads MDHEN; CDR2 reads SYDVKM. The DNA for the CDR3 is TGTGCCAGCAGTCCCTTTAGCTCCTACAATGAGCAGTTCTTC. Residues: CASSPFSSYNEQFF.

The chain employs TRBV14 and TRBJ1-5; D is possibly TRBD1 (6 bases). The CDR3 runs 17 residues. CDR1 is SGHDN, CDR2 FVKESK, per germline. V shed 4 bases and J shed 5 bases, with 21 bases lying between them. CDR3 coding DNA: TGTGCCAGCAGCCCCCCACTTTTGGACAGTACCGATCAGCCCCAGCATTTT. This gives the protein CASSPPLLDSTDQPQHF.